Listed below are T cell receptor beta chains from one sample, sequenced in a study of T-cell memory formation after mild COVID-19. TCRdb used MiXCR to reprocess the 5' RACE reads, holding one entry per CDR3 protein. In the table there are 340,000 or so distinct CDR3 sequences, 10% to 15% of which are singletons. The sample was PBMCs or a T cell subset sorted from them (not recorded which). Receptors originate from a young man who had mild COVID-19 (a few samples of this study predate the infection). Cell type and time point are not known. CDR3s include the opening cysteine and the closing phenylalanine or tryptophan. D genes are given only for firm matches. Not all rows give a size; the values are once, few, many and, for expanded clones, a class.

v_call	j_call	d_call	clone_size	cdr3_nt	cdr3_aa
TRBV7-6	TRBJ1-6	NA	NA	TGTGCCAGCAGCTTAGGGCCCCCCGATCCCCTCCACTTT	CASSLGPPDPLHF
TRBV3-1	TRBJ1-1	NA	NA	TGTGCCAGCAGCCAAGAGGCCACTCCTGAAGCTTTCTTT	CASSQEATPEAFF
TRBV12-3/TRBV12-4	TRBJ2-2	NA	many	TGTGCCAGCAGCCCGACAGTGAACACCGGGGAGCTGTTTTTT	CASSPTVNTGELFF
TRBV11-2	TRBJ2-1	TRBD2	many	TGTGCCAGCAGCTTAGAGCCTAGCGGGTACCGACGACTCTTC	CASSLEPSGYRRLF
TRBV5-4	TRBJ2-7	NA	few	TGTGCCAGCAGCCGCACAGGCTCCTACGAGCAGTACTTC	CASSRTGSYEQYF
TRBV5-1	TRBJ1-2	NA	few	TGCGCCAGCACCTCCTACCGGGACGACCCAATGTATGGCTACACCTTC	CASTSYRDDPMYGYTF
TRBV2	TRBJ2-7	TRBD1	few	TGTGCCAGCAAGGGGACAGGGGAACACTACGAGCAGTACTTC	CASKGTGEHYEQYF
TRBV7-2	TRBJ2-1	NA	many	TGTGCCAGCAGCTGGACAAAAGACAATGAGCAGTTCTTC	CASSWTKDNEQFF
TRBV20-1	TRBJ2-1	TRBD2	few	TGCAGTCCCTTAGCGGGGGGATTCAATGAGCAGTTCTTC	CSPLAGGFNEQFF
TRBV24-1	TRBJ2-3	TRBD1	NA	TGTGCCACCAGTGATGGACAGGGGGGAAACGCAGATACGCAGTATTTT	CATSDGQGGNADTQYF
TRBV7-2	TRBJ2-2	NA	few	TGTGCCAGCAGCTTAGCTCAGCGCACCGGGGAGCTGTTTTTT	CASSLAQRTGELFF
TRBV10-3	TRBJ2-5	TRBD2	few	TGTGCCATCAGTGACCCGGGGAGGGGCCGCGGGGAGACCCAGTACTTC	CAISDPGRGRGETQYF
TRBV29-1	TRBJ2-1	NA	NA	TGCAGCGTTGAGGAGATCCAGAGCTCCTACAATGAGCAGTTCTTC	CSVEEIQSSYNEQFF
TRBV6-2/TRBV6-3	TRBJ2-4	NA	NA	TGTGCCAGCAGTACCCCTTGGGGTGGTAACATTCAGTACTTC	CASSTPWGGNIQYF
TRBV6-2/TRBV6-3	TRBJ2-1	TRBD2	few	TGTGCCAGCAGTGGGCCGAGCGGGGGAGTAAGGAATGAGCAGTTCTTC	CASSGPSGGVRNEQFF
TRBV7-2	TRBJ2-2	TRBD1	many	TGTGCCAGCAGCTTAGCTCAGGGGGCGTTCACCGGGGAGCTGTTTTTT	CASSLAQGAFTGELFF
TRBV10-1	TRBJ2-1	TRBD2	NA	TGCGCCAGCAGCCCCCTTGGACTAGCGGGGGGGCCGAATGAGCAGTTCTTC	CASSPLGLAGGPNEQFF
TRBV11-1	TRBJ2-1	NA	few	TGTGCCAGCAGCTTACGGGTGGAGAGGGCCGAGCAGTTCTTC	CASSLRVERAEQFF
TRBV7-9	TRBJ1-6	NA	few	TGTGCCAGCAGCTTCCAGTACAATTCACCCCTCCACTTT	CASSFQYNSPLHF
TRBV6-5	TRBJ2-5	NA	NA	TGTGCCAGCAGTTACTCTCCCGGCGGGGCAGAGACCCAGTACTTC	CASSYSPGGAETQYF
TRBV5-6	TRBJ1-1	TRBD1	NA	TGTGCCAGCGGACAGGGGGCGAACACTGAAGCTTTCTTT	CASGQGANTEAFF
TRBV5-4	TRBJ2-5	NA	few	TGTGCCAGCAGCTCCGTGGGCCGGGAGACCCAGTACTTC	CASSSVGRETQYF
TRBV14	TRBJ1-1	TRBD1	many	TGTGCCAGCAGCCTAGGAGGGGGCTTAGCCCGTGAAGCTTTCTTT	CASSLGGGLAREAFF
TRBV4-1	TRBJ1-5	NA	many	TGCGCCAGCAGCCAAGATAGGTCGGGCGGTCAGCCCCAGCATTTT	CASSQDRSGGQPQHF
TRBV6-2/TRBV6-3	TRBJ1-1	NA	many	TGTGCCAGCAGTTACTCGGGAGGGGGCACTGAAGCTTTCTTT	CASSYSGGGTEAFF
TRBV5-6	TRBJ2-3	TRBD2	NA	TGTGCCAGCGGTCTGGAGGCTAGCGGGGGGGCCACAGATACGCAGTATTTT	CASGLEASGGATDTQYF
TRBV11-2	TRBJ2-4	TRBD1	few	TGTGCCAGCAGCTTCGGGACAGATCCCAAAAACATTCAGTACTTC	CASSFGTDPKNIQYF
TRBV6-2/TRBV6-3	TRBJ1-5	NA	few	TGTGCCAGCAGTTTCGCCCTCGCGGGAGGCAATCAGCCCCAGCATTTT	CASSFALAGGNQPQHF
TRBV6-1	TRBJ2-1	TRBD2	NA	TGTGCCAGCAGTGAAGAGGGTGGGCTAGCGGTGTACAATGAGCAGTTCTTC	CASSEEGGLAVYNEQFF
TRBV3-1	TRBJ1-4	TRBD1	NA	TGTGCCAGCGGCGCTACAGGGGGCGTATTTGAAAAACTGTTTTTT	CASGATGGVFEKLFF